The rows below give T cell receptor beta chains drawn from one sample of a study of CD8+ T cells in alopecia areata. Libraries were prepared by immunoSEQ multiplex PCR; TCRdb keeps only in-frame clonotypes and omits some of them. In the table there are some 120,000 clones, roughly three fifths of which are singletons. Material: CD8+ T cells sorted from blood, obtained at week 24, from a patient treated with tofacitinib. The receptors come from a human donor with alopecia areata. Each CDR3 is given with its conserved first and last residue. The D gene is left open where the match is weak. Size is omitted from some rows. Given values are once, few, many or a class for expanded clones.

>TRBJ1-5|NA|TRBV13|NA
CASSFRGVAQPQHF
TGTGCCAGCAGCTTCCGGGGAGTCGCTCAGCCCCAGCATTTT
>TRBJ2-3|many|TRBV6-4|NA
CASSRTGTDTQYF
TGTGCCAGCAGTCGGACGGGGACAGATACGCAGTATTTT
>TRBJ1-2|NA|TRBV11-1|NA
CASSFLEGPQGYTF
TGTGCCAGCAGCTTTCTTGAGGGGCCCCAGGGCTACACCTTC
>TRBJ2-7|few|TRBV27|NA
CASSPEGGTYEQYF
TGTGCCAGCAGCCCCGAGGGGGGAACCTACGAGCAGTACTTC
>TRBJ2-2|NA|TRBV5-1|NA
CASSASGELFF
TGCGCCAGCAGCGCCTCCGGGGAGCTGTTTTTT
>TRBJ2-5|medium-sized|TRBV4-3|TRBD2
CASSQERGGQETQYF
TGCGCCAGCAGCCAAGAGCGGGGGGGCCAAGAGACCCAGTACTTC
>TRBJ2-1|NA|TRBV9|NA
CASSVGQGYEQFF
TGTGCCAGCAGCGTAGGGCAGGGGTATGAGCAGTTCTTC
>TRBJ1-2|NA|TRBV30|NA
CAWSRRDLCYTF
TGTGCCTGGAGTCGGAGGGACTTATGCTACACCTTC
>TRBJ1-2|NA|TRBV9|NA
CASSVGQGALGTAGYTF
TGTGCCAGCAGCGTAGGGCAGGGAGCCCTGGGGACGGCGGGCTACACCTTC
>TRBJ2-3|few|TRBV5-6|NA
CASSLGDTDTQYF
TGTGCCAGCAGCTTGGGGGACACAGATACGCAGTATTTT
>TRBJ2-7|NA|TRBV7-9|NA
CASSFGGTYEQYF
TGTGCCAGCAGCTTTGGGGGGACCTACGAGCAGTACTTC
>TRBJ1-1|NA|TRBV13|NA
CASSLESTHQAFF
TGTGCCAGCAGCTTAGAATCGACACACCAAGCTTTCTTT
>TRBJ2-1|NA|TRBV29-1|NA
CSVSSNEQFF
TGCAGCGTGAGCAGCAATGAGCAGTTCTTC
>TRBJ2-7|once|TRBV30|TRBD1
CAWSPGTGTDEQYF
TGTGCCTGGAGTCCCGGGACAGGGACCGACGAGCAGTACTTC
>TRBJ2-7|NA|TRBV4-3|NA
CASSHTGPGNEQYF
TGCGCCAGCAGCCATACAGGGCCTGGGAACGAGCAGTACTTC
>TRBJ2-7|NA|TRBV7-8|TRBD2
CASSLGTQLAGFDEQYF
TGTGCCAGCAGCTTAGGCACCCAGTTAGCGGGGTTCGACGAGCAGTACTTC
>TRBJ1-1|NA|TRBV13|NA
CASSSGTPTEAFF
TGTGCCAGCAGCTCCGGGACACCCACTGAAGCTTTCTTT
>TRBJ1-5|NA|TRBV27|NA
CASSFHYRENQPQHF
TGTGCCAGCAGTTTCCACTACAGGGAAAATCAGCCCCAGCATTTT
>TRBJ2-1|few|TRBV5-4|NA
CASSLDVVGRNEQFF
TGTGCCAGCAGCTTAGATGTTGTGGGGCGTAATGAGCAGTTCTTC
>TRBJ2-3|few|TRBV7-9|TRBD2
CASSLVAGRTDTQYF
TGTGCCAGCAGCCTAGTAGCGGGGCGCACAGATACGCAGTATTTT
>TRBJ1-2|NA|TRBV7-9|NA
CASSLQPRNLGYTF
TGTGCCAGCAGCTTACAACCCAGGAATCTTGGCTACACCTTC